By share of the sample, the clone carrying this TCR beta chain is medium-sized. Its antigen is unidentified. TCRdb reprocessed the reads with MiXCR, giving one entry per CDR3 protein. The sample shows about 3,800 distinct CDR3 sequences, 11% to 15% of them seen only once. The V gene lost 7 bases and the J gene lost 0 bases, with 13 bases spanning the gap. This CDR3 spans 15 amino acids. Germline CDR1 reads MDHEN; CDR2 reads SYDVKM. This record comes from a study of liver allograft versus peripheral blood T cells. Overall study context: Blood and transplanted-liver T cell receptor repertoires from recipients were compared. Study-wide results and caveats: As reported, T cell receptor repertoires inside liver allografts differed from those present in peripheral blood.

This clonotype was sampled from a human patient who had a liver transplant. Some T cells may arise from the graft donor. The rearrangement links TRBV28 to TRBJ1-3, with D uncertain. CDR3 coding DNA: TGTGCCAGCACCCAGCTGACGGGCTCTGGAAACACCATATATTTT. It translates to CASTQLTGSGNTIYF.